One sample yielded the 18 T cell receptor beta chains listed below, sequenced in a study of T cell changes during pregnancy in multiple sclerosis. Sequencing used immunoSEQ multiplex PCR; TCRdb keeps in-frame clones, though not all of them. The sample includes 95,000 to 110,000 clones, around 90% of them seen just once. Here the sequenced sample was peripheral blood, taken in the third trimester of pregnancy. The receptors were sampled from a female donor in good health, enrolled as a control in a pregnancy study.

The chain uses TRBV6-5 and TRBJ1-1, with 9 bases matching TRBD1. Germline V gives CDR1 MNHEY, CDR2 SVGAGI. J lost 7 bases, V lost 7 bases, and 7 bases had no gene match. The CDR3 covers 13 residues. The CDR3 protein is CASKTGQGNEAFF. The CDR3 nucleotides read TGTGCCAGCAAGACGGGACAGGGAAATGAAGCTTTCTTT.

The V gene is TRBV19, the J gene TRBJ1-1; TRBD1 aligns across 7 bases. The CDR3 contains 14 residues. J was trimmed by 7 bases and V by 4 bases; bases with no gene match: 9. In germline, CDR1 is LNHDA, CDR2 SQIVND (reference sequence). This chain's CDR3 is CASSRTGGHSEAFF. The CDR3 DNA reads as TGTGCCAGTAGTAGGACAGGCGGGCATAGTGAAGCTTTCTTT. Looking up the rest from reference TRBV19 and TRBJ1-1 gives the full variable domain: DGGITQSPKYLFRKEGQNVTLSCEQNLNHDAMYWYRQDPGQGLRLIYYSQIVNDFQKGDIAEGYSVSREKKESFPLTVTSAQKNPTAFYLCASSRTGGHSEAFFGQGTRLTVV.

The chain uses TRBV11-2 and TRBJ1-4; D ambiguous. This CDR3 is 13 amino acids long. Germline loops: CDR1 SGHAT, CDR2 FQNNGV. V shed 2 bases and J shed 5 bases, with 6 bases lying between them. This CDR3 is CASSLSPNEKLFF. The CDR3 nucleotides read TGTGCCAGCAGCTTATCCCCAAATGAAAAACTGTTTTTT.

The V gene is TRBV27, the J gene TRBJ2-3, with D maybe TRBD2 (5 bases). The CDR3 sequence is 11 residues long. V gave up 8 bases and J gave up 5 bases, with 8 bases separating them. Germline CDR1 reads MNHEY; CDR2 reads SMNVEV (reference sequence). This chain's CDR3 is CASSLGDTQYF. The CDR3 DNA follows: TGTGCCAGCTCACTAGGAGATACGCAGTATTTT.

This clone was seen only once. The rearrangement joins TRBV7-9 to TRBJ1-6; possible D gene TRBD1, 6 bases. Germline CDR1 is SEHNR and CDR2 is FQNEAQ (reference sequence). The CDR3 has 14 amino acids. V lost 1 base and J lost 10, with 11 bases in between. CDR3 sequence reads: CASSLGGLGSPLHF. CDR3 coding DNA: TGTGCCAGCAGCTTAGGGGGGCTGGGGTCACCCCTCCACTTT.

The CDR3 DNA is TGTGCCTCCCAAGGGGGTCTGGATCAGCCCCAGCATTTT. It encodes CASQGGLDQPQHF. The rearrangement joins TRBV2 to TRBJ1-5, with D tentatively TRBD1 (6 bases). Trimming took 11 bases from V and 5 from J, leaving 16 bases between them. CDR3 length: 13 amino acids. Germline-derived CDR1 and CDR2 are SNHLY and FYNNEI.

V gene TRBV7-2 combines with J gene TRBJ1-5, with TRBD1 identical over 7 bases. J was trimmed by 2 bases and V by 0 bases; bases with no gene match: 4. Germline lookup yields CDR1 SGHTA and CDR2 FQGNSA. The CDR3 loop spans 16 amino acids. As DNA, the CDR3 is TGTGCCAGCAGCTTAGCGCAGGGGGTGGGCAATCAGCCCCAGCATTTT. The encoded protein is CASSLAQGVGNQPQHF.

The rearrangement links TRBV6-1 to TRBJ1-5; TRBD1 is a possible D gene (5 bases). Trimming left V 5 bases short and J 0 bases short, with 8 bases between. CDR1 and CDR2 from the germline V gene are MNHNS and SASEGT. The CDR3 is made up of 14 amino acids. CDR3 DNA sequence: TGTGCCAGCAGTCCTACAGGTAGCAATCAGCCCCAGCATTTT. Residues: CASSPTGSNQPQHF.

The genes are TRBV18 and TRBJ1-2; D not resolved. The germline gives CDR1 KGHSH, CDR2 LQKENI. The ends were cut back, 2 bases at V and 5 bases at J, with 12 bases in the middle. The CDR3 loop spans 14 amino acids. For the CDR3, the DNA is TGTGCCAGCTCACCAGGAGGAGGAATATATGGCTACACCTTC. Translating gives CASSPGGGIYGYTF.

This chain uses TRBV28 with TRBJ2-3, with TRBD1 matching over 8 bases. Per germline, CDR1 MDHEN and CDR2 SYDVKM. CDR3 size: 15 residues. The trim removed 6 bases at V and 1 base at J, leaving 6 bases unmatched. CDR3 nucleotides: TGTGCCAGCAGCCCCTGGGGACAGGGCACAGATACGCAGTATTTT. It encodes CASSPWGQGTDTQYF.

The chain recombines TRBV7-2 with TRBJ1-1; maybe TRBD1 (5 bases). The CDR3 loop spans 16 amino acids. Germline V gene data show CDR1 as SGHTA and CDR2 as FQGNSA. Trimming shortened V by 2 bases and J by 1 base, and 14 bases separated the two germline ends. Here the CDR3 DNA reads TGTGCCAGCAGCTTATCGGTAGGGGTATCGAACACTGAAGCTTTCTTT. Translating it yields CASSLSVGVSNTEAFF.

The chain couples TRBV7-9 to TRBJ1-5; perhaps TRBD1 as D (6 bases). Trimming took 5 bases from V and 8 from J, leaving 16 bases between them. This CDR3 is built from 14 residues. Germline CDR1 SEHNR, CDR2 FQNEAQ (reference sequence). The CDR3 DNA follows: TGTGCCAGCAGCCAACCAGGGGTTAGGGAGCCCCAGCATTTT. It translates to CASSQPGVREPQHF.

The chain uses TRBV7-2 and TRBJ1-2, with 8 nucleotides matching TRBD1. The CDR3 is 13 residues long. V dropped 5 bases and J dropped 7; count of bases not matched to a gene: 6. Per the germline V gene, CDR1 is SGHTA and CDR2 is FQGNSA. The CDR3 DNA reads TGTGCCAGCAGCCAAGACAGGGGCGCTGGCTACACCTTC. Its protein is CASSQDRGAGYTF.

The CDR3, as DNA: TGTGCCAGCAGCCCAGGACTGATTTCCTACGAGCAGTACTTC. This translates into CASSPGLISYEQYF. The rearrangement links TRBV9 to TRBJ2-7; perhaps TRBD2 as D (5 bases). The CDR3 consists of 14 residues. V was shortened by 4 bases and J by 1 base, with 12 bases between the two germline ends. The germline CDR1 and CDR2 sequences are SGDLS and YYNGEE.

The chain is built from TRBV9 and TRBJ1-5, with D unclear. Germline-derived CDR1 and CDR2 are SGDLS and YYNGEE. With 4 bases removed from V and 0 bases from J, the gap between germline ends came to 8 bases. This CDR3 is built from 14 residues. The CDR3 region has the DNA TGTGCCAGCAGCCAGTATTATAGCAATCAGCCCCAGCATTTT. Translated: CASSQYYSNQPQHF.

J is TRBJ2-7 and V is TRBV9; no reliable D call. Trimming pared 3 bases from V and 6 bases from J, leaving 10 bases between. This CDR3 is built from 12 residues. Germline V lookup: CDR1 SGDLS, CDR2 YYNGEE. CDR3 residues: CASSDPRSEQYF. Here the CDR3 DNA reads TGTGCCAGCAGCGATCCAAGGAGCGAGCAGTACTTC. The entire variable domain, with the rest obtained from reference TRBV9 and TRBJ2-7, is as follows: DSGVTQTPKHLITATGQRVTLRCSPRSGDLSVYWYQQSLDQGLQFLIQYYNGEERAKGNILERFSAQQFPDLHSELNLSSLELGDSALYFCASSDPRSEQYFGPGTRLTVT.

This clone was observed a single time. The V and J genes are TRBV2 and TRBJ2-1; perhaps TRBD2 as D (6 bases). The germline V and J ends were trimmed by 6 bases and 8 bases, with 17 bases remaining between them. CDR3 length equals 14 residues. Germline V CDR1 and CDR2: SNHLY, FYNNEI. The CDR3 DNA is TGTGCCAGCAGGGACAACCGGGGGTATCATGAGCAGTTCTTC. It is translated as CASRDNRGYHEQFF.

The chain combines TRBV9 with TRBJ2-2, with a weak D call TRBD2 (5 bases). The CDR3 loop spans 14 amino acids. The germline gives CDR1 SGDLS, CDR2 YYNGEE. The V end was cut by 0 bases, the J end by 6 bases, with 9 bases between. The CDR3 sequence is CASSVGGLSGELFF. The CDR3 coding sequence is TGTGCCAGCAGCGTAGGCGGGTTGTCCGGGGAGCTGTTTTTT. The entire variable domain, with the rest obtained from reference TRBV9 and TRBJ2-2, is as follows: DSGVTQTPKHLITATGQRVTLRCSPRSGDLSVYWYQQSLDQGLQFLIQYYNGEERAKGNILERFSAQQFPDLHSELNLSSLELGDSALYFCASSVGGLSGELFFGEGSRLTVL.